The 19 T cell receptor beta chains in this list originate from one sample, sequenced in a study of T cells after yellow fever vaccination (dated 2019 in TCRdb). According to the study, the label for this sample's treatment or condition signals: live attenuated yellow fever vaccine strain. Preparation of the library involved 5' RACE. Sequencing instrument: Illumina NovaSeq 6000. The raw public data were reprocessed by TCRdb itself: fastp quality trimming at Q25, MiXCR clonotype calling, in-frame beta chains only. Under each unique CDR3 protein, matching rows form one entry showing the most common genes and DNA. The sample table lists about 130,000 distinct CDR3 sequences, almost 9% of them with a count of one. The ten top clones hold about two fifths of the sample. The source was CD8+ T cells sorted from PBMCs, collected on the day of the yellow fever booster vaccination. The receptors stem from a man between 18 and 35 years old who received the YFV17D yellow fever vaccine.

The chain combines TRBV7-2 with TRBJ2-1; D uncertain. Germline CDR1 SGHTA, CDR2 FQGNSA. With 5 bases removed from V and 12 bases from J, the gap between germline ends came to 14 bases. The CDR3 is 12 amino acids. The CDR3, as DNA: TGTGCCAGCAGCGAAACGGCATTCTCGCAGTTCTTC. It translates to CASSETAFSQFF.

This clonotype was seen a few times. The chain carries TRBV4-1 and TRBJ1-1, with D maybe TRBD1 (5 bases). The germline gives CDR1 MGHRA, CDR2 YSYEKL. Trimming removed 3 bases from V and 4 bases from J, with 21 bases in between. The CDR3 consists of 17 residues. The CDR3 is CASSHLSGAIRGTEAFF. The CDR3 coding sequence is TGCGCCAGCAGCCACCTCTCTGGGGCCATCCGGGGCACTGAAGCTTTCTTT.

Only a few counts were recorded for this clonotype. The chain employs TRBV7-9 and TRBJ1-2, with 8 bases fitting TRBD1. This CDR3 comprises 14 residues. CDR1 is SEHNR, CDR2 FQNEAQ, per germline (reference sequence). V dropped 5 bases and J dropped 8; count of bases not matched to a gene: 10. CDR3 residues: CASSTEDRESGYTF. CDR3 DNA: TGTGCCAGCAGCACCGAGGACAGGGAAAGCGGCTACACCTTC.

This clonotype was detected ten times or more. The chain combines TRBV7-2 with TRBJ2-2; 7 bases line up with TRBD1. CDR3 length: 15 residues. Germline assignment: CDR1 SGHTA and CDR2 FQGNSA. The ends lost 5 bases at V and 6 bases at J; junction bases unmatched: 9. This chain's CDR3 is CASSPRDRTAGELFF. DNA for the CDR3: TGTGCCAGCAGCCCCCGGGACAGAACCGCCGGGGAGCTGTTTTTT.

The chain joins TRBV20-1 to TRBJ2-5; possible D gene TRBD2, 5 bases. From germline, CDR1 is DFQATT and CDR2 SNEGSKA (reference sequence). V was trimmed by 5 bases and J by 5 bases, leaving 15 bases between them. The CDR3 has 13 residues. The chain's CDR3 is CSASSIPGETQYF. The DNA for the CDR3 is TGCAGTGCTTCAAGTATCCCGGGGGAGACCCAGTACTTC.

This clonotype was picked up many times. V and J are TRBV4-1 and TRBJ2-1, with a weak D call TRBD1 (5 bases). Germline V lookup: CDR1 MGHRA, CDR2 YSYEKL. V was pared by 1 base and J by 8 bases, with 21 bases between. This CDR3 has 17 residues. CDR3 region: CASSQGQGHRFNYEQFF. In DNA form, the CDR3 reads TGCGCCAGCAGCCAAGGTCAGGGTCACAGATTTAACTATGAGCAGTTCTTC.

The V call is TRBV7-8, the J call TRBJ2-5; 9 bases align to TRBD1. V lost 3 bases to trimming and J lost 0 bases; unmatched junction nucleotides: 8. The germline CDR1 and CDR2 sequences are SGHVS and FQNEAQ. The CDR3 is made up of 17 amino acids. The CDR3 reads CASSFVRDRDNQETQYF. CDR3 DNA sequence: TGTGCCAGCAGCTTCGTGCGGGACAGGGACAACCAAGAGACCCAGTACTTC. Filled out from reference TRBV7-8 and TRBJ2-5, the complete variable domain reads GAGVSQSPRYKVAKRGQDVALRCDPISGHVSLFWYQQALGQGPEFLTYFQNEAQLDKSGLPSDRFFAERPEGSVSTLKIQRTQQEDSAVYLCASSFVRDRDNQETQYFGPGTRLLVL.

The chain combines TRBV24-1 with TRBJ2-2; 7 positions match TRBD2. The V segment lost 5 bases and the J segment 0 bases; nucleotides outside the gene matches: 2. Germline V gene lookup returns CDR1 KGHDR and CDR2 SFDVKD. The CDR3 runs 15 residues. The CDR3 is CATSGGGSNTGELFF. The DNA of the CDR3 is TGTGCCACCAGTGGGGGGGGGTCGAACACCGGGGAGCTGTTTTTT.

The sample holds a few counts of this clonotype. The chain carries TRBV19 and TRBJ2-2; 7 bases agree with TRBD2. With V trimmed by 6 bases and J by 4 bases, 11 bases remained unmatched. The CDR3 is 16 amino acids. In germline, CDR1 is LNHDA, CDR2 SQIVND (reference sequence). CDR3 protein: CASSLHGGRVTGELFF. DNA for the CDR3: TGTGCCAGTAGCCTACATGGGGGGAGGGTCACCGGGGAGCTGTTTTTT. The variable domain in full, completed from reference TRBV19 and TRBJ2-2, reads DGGITQSPKYLFRKEGQNVTLSCEQNLNHDAMYWYRQDPGQGLRLIYYSQIVNDFQKGDIAEGYSVSREKKESFPLTVTSAQKNPTAFYLCASSLHGGRVTGELFFGEGSRLTVL.

This clonotype was counted a few times. The chain employs TRBV27 and TRBJ2-3, with 8 bases that match TRBD1. This CDR3 comprises 11 residues. J lost 11 bases, V lost 6 bases, and 4 bases had no gene match. From germline, CDR1 is MNHEY and CDR2 SMNVEV (reference sequence). CDR3 nucleotide sequence: TGTGCCAGCAGATCCGGGACAGGGCAGTATTTT. This encodes CASRSGTGQYF.

There are many counts of this clonotype. The genes are TRBV5-4 and TRBJ1-1, with D perhaps matching TRBD1 (5 bases). The V end was cut by 1 base, the J end by 0 bases, with 16 bases between. The germline gives CDR1 SGHNT, CDR2 YYREEE (reference sequence). The CDR3 consists of 17 residues. The CDR3 region has the DNA TGTGCCAGCAGCTTGCCTGGGGACGGCGACTTGAACACTGAAGCTTTCTTT. Protein: CASSLPGDGDLNTEAFF.

This clonotype has ten or more counts. This chain uses TRBV5-1 with TRBJ2-3; D is unresolved. Germline CDR1 SGHRS, CDR2 YFSETQ. The CDR3 is 16 amino acids. V lost 3 bases and J lost 2, with 16 bases in between. The CDR3 region is CASSSTSGSYTDTQYF. The CDR3 bases are TGCGCCAGCAGCTCGACCTCAGGTTCCTACACAGATACGCAGTATTTT. The variable domain in full, completed from reference TRBV5-1 and TRBJ2-3, reads KAGVTQTPRYLIKTRGQQVTLSCSPISGHRSVSWYQQTPGQGLQFLFEYFSETQRNKGNFPGRFSGRQFSNSRSEMNVSTLELGDSALYLCASSSTSGSYTDTQYFGPGTRLTVL.

CDR3 DNA: TGTGCCAGCAGCGGGGGGCGCGTCGTTGAAAAACTGTTTTTT. Translating it yields CASSGGRVVEKLFF. The rearrangement uses TRBV12-3 or TRBV12-4 and TRBJ1-4; D might be TRBD1 (6 bases). The length of the CDR3 is 14 residues. V lost 6 bases, J lost 7 bases, and 15 bases lay in between.

This rearrangement joins TRBV4-1 to TRBJ2-3; TRBD2 aligns across 13 bases. V lost 4 bases and J lost 1; bases outside the gene matches: 5. Germline CDR1 MGHRA, CDR2 YSYEKL. This CDR3 has 17 residues. The CDR3 region is CASSPGGLAGRTDTQYF. The CDR3 DNA sequence: TGCGCCAGCAGCCCGGGGGGACTAGCGGGGCGCACAGATACGCAGTATTTT.

This clonotype was seen only a few times. The CDR3 spells CASSHYGQTNTEAFF. The CDR3 DNA reads TGTGCCAGCAGCCATTATGGACAGACTAACACTGAAGCTTTCTTT. This chain connects TRBV2 to TRBJ1-1; maybe TRBD1 (6 bases). This CDR3 region has 15 residues. V dropped 6 bases and J dropped 2 bases, with 16 bases sitting between them. Germline assignment: CDR1 SNHLY and CDR2 FYNNEI.

This clonotype has only a few counts. The genes are TRBV15 and TRBJ2-2; D is possibly TRBD1 (5 bases). The CDR3 length is 18 residues. V shed 0 bases and J shed 7 bases, with 21 bases lying between them. CDR1 and CDR2 (germline): LNHNV, YYDKDF (reference sequence). The CDR3 sequence is CATSRDSSGPPPSGELFF. The CDR3 nucleotides read TGTGCCACCAGCAGAGATTCGTCAGGGCCACCCCCGAGCGGGGAGCTGTTTTTT.

The chain employs TRBV7-6 and TRBJ1-1; possible D gene TRBD1, 6 bases. V shed 0 bases and J shed 5 bases, with 16 bases lying between them. Germline CDR1 reads SGHVS; CDR2 reads FNYEAQ. The CDR3 totals 16 residues. CDR3 in amino acids: CASSLASGRGRTEAFF. The CDR3 DNA reads TGTGCCAGCAGCTTAGCGTCTGGCAGGGGAAGAACTGAAGCTTTCTTT. Variable domain in full (rest from reference TRBV7-6 and TRBJ1-1): GAGVSQSPRYKVTKRGQDVALRCDPISGHVSLYWYRQALGQGPEFLTYFNYEAQQDKSGLPNDRFSAERPEGSISTLTIQRTEQRDSAMYRCASSLASGRGRTEAFFGQGTRLTVV.

This clonotype turned up a few times. V and J are TRBV10-3 and TRBJ2-7; D possibly corresponds to TRBD2 (6 bases). The V gene lost 8 bases and the J gene lost 0 bases, with 20 bases spanning the gap. The CDR3 length is 16 residues. Per germline, CDR1 ENHRY and CDR2 SYGVKD. The CDR3 nucleotides read TGTGCCATCGGGGGTCTTGCGGGGCCCAGCTCCTACGAGCAGTACTTC. It yields the protein CAIGGLAGPSSYEQYF.

The J gene is TRBJ1-5, the V gene TRBV7-9, with 8 bases fitting TRBD1. Germline CDR1 SEHNR, CDR2 FQNEAQ (reference sequence). Losses at the gene ends were 5 bases for V and 4 bases for J; bases not matched to a gene: 7. The CDR3 loop spans 15 amino acids. Here the CDR3 reads CASSRTTGANQPQHF. As DNA, the CDR3 is TGTGCCAGCAGCCGAACGACAGGGGCGAATCAGCCCCAGCATTTT.